This TCR beta chain was sequenced during a study of OX40 agonist ivuxolimab in advanced cancers. Study results and caveats: Expanded clones were, on average, more numerous among CD8+ T cells than CD4+. CD4+ and CD8+ blood T cells expanded clonally by week 6 at 0.1 to 3.0 mg/kg.

The CDR3 is made up of 13 amino acids. The germline gives CDR1 MNHEY, CDR2 SVGAGI. V lost 5 bases and J lost 4, with 8 bases in between. About this clone: Its antigen remains unknown.

Assay: immunoSEQ multiplex PCR; the TCRdb copy retains only in-frame clones and omits some. The data contain roughly 24,000 clones, approximately 79% of them singletons. The sequenced sample was CD4+ or CD8+ T cells sorted from blood, obtained in a trial of the OX40 agonist ivuxolimab. The sequence was collected from an adult with an advanced solid tumor such as melanoma, head and neck, liver or kidney cancer. The chain employs TRBV6-5 and TRBJ2-2; D not certain. The CDR3 spells CASSLGLTGELFF. In nucleotides, the CDR3 is TGTGCCAGCAGTCTAGGGCTCACCGGGGAGCTGTTTTTT.